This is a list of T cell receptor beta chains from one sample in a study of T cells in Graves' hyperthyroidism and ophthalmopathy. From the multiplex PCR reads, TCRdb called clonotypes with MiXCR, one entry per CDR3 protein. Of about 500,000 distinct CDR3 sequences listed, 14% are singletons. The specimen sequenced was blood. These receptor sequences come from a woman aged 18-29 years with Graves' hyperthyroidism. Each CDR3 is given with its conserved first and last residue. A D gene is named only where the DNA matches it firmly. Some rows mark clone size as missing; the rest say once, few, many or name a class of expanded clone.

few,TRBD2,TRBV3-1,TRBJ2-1,CASSQGGLGLALSNYSEQFF,TGTGCCAGCAGCCAAGGAGGTCTCGGACTAGCCTTATCAAATTACAGTGAGCAGTTCTTC
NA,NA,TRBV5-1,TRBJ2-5,CASRRAGVSETQYF,TGCGCCAGCCGCAGAGCAGGCGTGTCGGAGACCCAGTACTTC
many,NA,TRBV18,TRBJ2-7,CASSPSPGDEQYF,TGTGCCAGCTCACCTTCCCCCGGGGACGAGCAGTACTTC
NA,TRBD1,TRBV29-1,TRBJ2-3,CSVEDQYGTGSTDTQYF,TGCAGCGTTGAAGATCAGTACGGGACAGGTAGCACAGATACGCAGTATTTT
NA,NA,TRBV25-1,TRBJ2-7,CASRRGTSYEQYF,TGTGCCAGCCGGCGGGGGACATCCTACGAGCAGTACTTC
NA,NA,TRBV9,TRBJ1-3,CASSVDLGREPGNTIYF,TGTGCCAGCAGCGTAGACCTTGGCAGGGAACCCGGAAACACCATATATTTT
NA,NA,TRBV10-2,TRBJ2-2,CASREGSTGELFF,TGCGCCAGCAGAGAGGGATCCACCGGGGAGCTGTTTTTT
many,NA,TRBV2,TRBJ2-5,CASKVGETQYF,TGTGCCAGCAAAGTAGGGGAGACCCAGTACTTC
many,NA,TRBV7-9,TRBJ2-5,CASSLAGLVKTQYF,TGTGCCAGCAGCTTAGCGGGGCTTGTTAAGACCCAGTACTTC
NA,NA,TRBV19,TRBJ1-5,CASSWGFGINQPQHF,TGTGCCAGTAGTTGGGGGTTCGGAATCAATCAGCCCCAGCATTTT
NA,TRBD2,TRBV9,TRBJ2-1,CASSGEGRGGRRDEQFF,TGTGCCAGCAGCGGAGAGGGAAGGGGCGGGAGAAGGGATGAGCAGTTCTTC
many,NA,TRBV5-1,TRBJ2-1,CASSLEWREQFF,TGCGCCAGCAGCTTGGAATGGCGCGAGCAGTTCTTC
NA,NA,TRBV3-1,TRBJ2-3,CASSPRPSGTDTQYF,TGTGCCAGCAGCCCTCGTCCCTCGGGCACAGATACGCAGTATTTT
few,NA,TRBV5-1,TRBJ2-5,CASSLGGKQETQYF,TGCGCCAGCAGCTTGGGAGGGAAACAAGAGACCCAGTACTTC
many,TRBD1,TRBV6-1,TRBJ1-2,CASLDRNYGYTF,TGTGCCAGCCTGGACAGGAACTATGGCTACACCTTC
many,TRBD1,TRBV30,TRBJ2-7,CACDRAYEQYF,TGTGCCTGCGACAGGGCCTACGAGCAGTACTTC